This T cell receptor beta chain is from a study of human versus mouse CDR3 diversity and MHC coevolution. The wider study: Between roughly 5.5 x 10^6 and 1.6 x 10^7 valid reads came from each sample.

As regards this clone: Its antigen remains unidentified.

Naive CD4 T cells, CD45RO-negative and CD62L-positive, were flow-sorted from PBMCs. This CDR3 is built from 13 residues. From germline, CDR1 is ENHRY and CDR2 SYGVKD. V was pared by 11 bases and J by 0 bases, with 11 bases between. Points from the study as a whole: Mice had fewer CDR3 deletions and insertions than humans on average.

Libraries were prepared by immunoSEQ multiplex PCR; TCRdb keeps only in-frame clonotypes and omits some of them. This table holds about 73,000 clones, around 92% found once. Input material: naive CD4+ T cells from blood. Stated subset: CD45RO-negative CD62L-positive naive CD4 T cells. This clonotype originated in a person aged 30-70 years in good health. The chain links TRBV10-3 to TRBJ1-3, with D unclear. DNA of the CDR3: TGTGCCGCGGGTAGTAGCTCTGGAAACACCATATATTTT. It yields the protein CAAGSSSGNTIYF.